This T cell receptor (beta chain) stems from a study of shared clonotypes between healthy human individuals (TCRdb year 2020). Regarding the research as a whole: The cohort included three men and a couple of women between 18 and 49 years of age. Each donor's leukapheresis produced roughly between about 0.9 and 9.5 billion PBMCs. To increase sequencing depth and limit assay-specific biases, TCR repertoire library preparation and sequencing were carried out by different laboratories using diverse techniques. To estimate repertoire size and how much clonotypes are shared between individuals, the study performed deep sequencing of blood TCR repertoires from roughly five healthy adults. For each donor, CD4 naive and CD4 memory were each run on three plates, CD8 naive on two plates, and CD8 memory on one plate. The research as a whole found: Pairwise subsampling led to the expectation that sequencing depth would affect the degree of clonotype sharing among donors. Higher generation probabilities were observed for clonotypes shared by all four sorted-subset donors than for non-shared clonotypes. Incomplete sequencing was indicated by rarefaction of sorted-subset datasets, despite the large sequencing depth. Sampling was limited to blood, and TCR repertoires in tissue likely differ from TCR repertoires in blood. Larger estimated clonotype richness was generally found for naive subsets than for memory subsets. When several donors were compared, the shared fraction of clonotypes was around 5% for naive CD4, over 3% for naive CD8, 2% to 2.5% for memory CD4, and less than 0.45% for memory CD8. The genetic and exposure-history diversity represented was limited by the small number of donors.

Concerning this clone itself: Its antigen has not been determined. No qualities accompany the bases; no much larger clone lies one base away.

For the CD8 naive samples, CD45RO-negative cells were positively selected for CCR7, yielding a CD45RA+CCR7+ population from which TemRA cells were excluded. The donors were healthy, HIV-negative adults with no recently reported acute infections or vaccinations. Only Caucasian adults living in Nashville, Tennessee, USA were represented among the donors. Blood was collected by leukapheresis, and PBMCs were isolated by Ficoll-Histopaque density gradient centrifugation and then cryopreserved in liquid nitrogen vapor phase. Purity and quantity of every magnetically sorted T cell population were checked by analytical flow cytometry. Each sorted fraction had its genomic DNA isolated and then quantified by UV absorbance on a Nanodrop 2000c. TCR CDR3 regions were amplified from genomic DNA by multiplex PCR using the deep immunoSEQ assay. For each cell subset, the extracted genomic DNA was distributed evenly across all wells of several immunoSEQ 96-well plates, and each plate served as one replicate. For sorted subsets, each replicate PCR was loaded with roughly 0.2 ug genomic DNA, equivalent to some 27,000 T cell genomes. Purified libraries were measured with a Qubit 3.0 fluorometer, size-checked on a Bioanalyzer 2100, and measured again with the KAPA Library Quantification kit. A separate single-read 150-cycle Illumina NextSeq 550 flow cell was used to sequence each immunoSEQ 96-well plate. The published analysis was carried out like this. Because the immunoSEQ output included only junctional sequences and no quality scores, the filtering could not be the same as the filtering used for full-length reads. Sequences were annotated with PyIR, a Python wrapper for IgBLAST v1.9, and V/J genes and CDR3 were assigned using IMGT germline references. Reads were filtered out if the reads had weak V/J assignments (E-value above 1e-6), no CDR3, stop codons, out-of-frame junctions, or ambiguous translated residues. A V3J clonotype was defined by an identical inferred V gene, J gene, and CDR3 amino acid sequence. To compute the percentage overlap between repertoires, the number of shared unique clonotypes was divided by the size of the smaller repertoire. Three approaches were used to assess repertoire richness: RTK rarefaction, the Chao1 estimator, and Recon v2.1 estimates of unobserved clonotypes. Generation probabilities for all TCRbeta clonotypes obtained by the gDNA method from a handful of donors were computed using OLGA. As stored in TCRdb, this immuneACCESS dataset retains in-frame rearrangements with V and J assigned. A fraction of the clones does not appear; measured against another copy, unresolved V genes explain less than half of the discrepancy, and the remainder lacks a known reason. That table gives V, J and clone size, and the DNA gave D and trimming. Recorded for this sample are about 2.1 million clones; about 93% of them occurred a single time. The top ten hold 1.5% to 2% of the sample.

Sequencing was done on a sample of naive CD8+ T cells from PBMCs. Taken with the paper, the label for cell subset or site translates to: CD45RA+CCR7+. This clonotype was obtained from a man in his late teens or twenties in good health. Some clones in this sample may be carry-over from other donors' samples.

The CDR3 region reads CASSLEQGGTEAFF. Here is the DNA: TGTGCCAGCAGCTTAGAACAGGGGGGAACTGAAGCTTTCTTT. The receptor chain draws on TRBV7-6 and TRBJ1-1, with 8 bases aligning to TRBD1. The CDR3 sequence holds 14 residues, the cysteine and phenylalanine included. Solely the CDR3 DNA is kept, with 42 bases framed from the first base. V is pruned by 1 base and J by 5 bases, leaving 3 bases of the junction without a gene match. The germline V gene supplies CDR1 SGHVS and CDR2 FNYEAQ.